A selection of T cell receptor beta chains follows, all from one sample in a study of cytomegalovirus exposure and HLA in healthy donors. The assay was immunoSEQ multiplex PCR, and TCRdb's table has in-frame clones only and misses some. The data contain around 180,000 clones, 84% of them singletons. Sequences were obtained from PBMCs. These receptor sequences come from a man between 18 and 29 years old in good health and CMV-seronegative. The CDR3 runs from the conserved cysteine through the conserved F or W. The D gene is left open where the match is weak. Clone size is not always given. Where it is, it says once, few, many or a class for expanded clones.

. TRBJ1-2 TRBV11-2 . TGTGCCAGCAGCTTAGAACCGGCAGGCTATGGCTACACCTTC CASSLEPAGYGYTF
TRBD1 TRBJ2-3 TRBV12-5 . TGTGCTAGTGGGCTCCGACAGGGAGTCACAGATACGCAGTATTTT CASGLRQGVTDTQYF
. TRBJ2-7 TRBV7-2 few TGTGCCAGCAGCTTTTTCCGTTTGTCCTACGAGCAGTACTTC CASSFFRLSYEQYF
. TRBJ1-1 TRBV7-9 once TGTGCCAGCAGCTATTTGACTGGGGGAGGAACTGAAGCTTTCTTT CASSYLTGGGTEAFF
TRBD1 TRBJ1-1 TRBV30 . TGTGCCTGGAGTCGACAGGGGAGCACTGAAGCTTTCTTT CAWSRQGSTEAFF
TRBD1 TRBJ1-5 TRBV19 . TGTGCCAGTAGTTCGGGGGGGACAGGGATCAATCAGCCCCAGCATTTT CASSSGGTGINQPQHF
TRBD1 TRBJ2-7 TRBV27 once TGTGCCAGCAGCACAGGGGACTACGAGCAGTACTTC CASSTGDYEQYF
TRBD2 TRBJ2-1 TRBV5-1 . TGCGCCAGCAGCCCGCTAGCGGGAGCCGAGTTTGAGCAGTTCTTC CASSPLAGAEFEQFF
TRBD2 TRBJ2-1 TRBV7-9 . TGTGCCAGCAGCCGCCAGGGGGGGCGGGAGGGTCTCGGGGAGCAGTTCTTC CASSRQGGREGLGEQFF
TRBD1 TRBJ2-4 TRBV7-9 . TGTGCCAGCAGCCCCGCCGGGACAGGGATATTTCAGTACTTC CASSPAGTGIFQYF
. TRBJ2-7 TRBV5-1 . TGCGCCAGCAGCGGAAGCAGGGGTAAGGGATACGAGCAGTACTTC CASSGSRGKGYEQYF
. TRBJ1-2 TRBV5-5 . TGTGCCAGCAGCGTAGGACAGAGCAGCTACCCCTATGGCTACACCTTC CASSVGQSSYPYGYTF
TRBD1 TRBJ1-2 TRBV4-2 . TGTGCCAGCAGCCACCCGGGACAGGGGGATGGCTACACCTTC CASSHPGQGDGYTF
TRBD1 TRBJ2-7 TRBV9 . TGTGCCAGCAGCCCACGACAGGGGAGATCCTACGAGCAGTACTTC CASSPRQGRSYEQYF
TRBD2 TRBJ2-1 TRBV27 few TGTGCCAGCAGTCCCAGGACTAGCGGGGAGCAGTTCTTC CASSPRTSGEQFF
TRBD1 TRBJ2-1 TRBV2 . TGTGCCAGCGGAGAGGGGGCGCTTAACAATGAGCAGTTCTTC CASGEGALNNEQFF
TRBD2 TRBJ2-7 TRBV27 . TGTGCCAGCAGCCCGGGGGGGGCCTACGAGCAGTACTTC CASSPGGAYEQYF
TRBD2 TRBJ2-7 TRBV11-3 . TGTGCCAGCAGCCTCCGACTAGCGGACTCCTACGAGCAGTACTTC CASSLRLADSYEQYF
. TRBJ1-2 TRBV10-1 . TGCGCCAGCAGTGCCCAGGGAAACTATGGCTACACCTTC CASSAQGNYGYTF
TRBD2 TRBJ2-3 TRBV5-4 . TGTGCCAGCAGCAATGGAGGCGGGGGGGCCCCAGATACGCAGTATTTT CASSNGGGGAPDTQYF
TRBD1 TRBJ1-2 TRBV7-3 . TGTGCCAGCAGCTTAACTGGACAGGGGGCGAACTATGGCTACACCTTC CASSLTGQGANYGYTF
. TRBJ2-2 TRBV7-9 few TGTGCCAGCAGCTTTGCCGGGAGCACGAACACCGGGGAGCTGTTTTTT CASSFAGSTNTGELFF
. TRBJ2-7 TRBV9 once TGTGCCAGCAGCGTAGCTCCCCAGGGCTACGAGCAGTACTTC CASSVAPQGYEQYF
. TRBJ1-1 TRBV11-2 . TGTGCCAGCAGCTTAGTTCGGACCGGACTAGGAGCTTTCTTT CASSLVRTGLGAFF
TRBD2 TRBJ2-1 TRBV9 once TGTGCCAGCAGCGTATACGCGGGAGGAGGGAATGAGCAGTTCTTC CASSVYAGGGNEQFF
. TRBJ2-7 TRBV29-1 . TGCAGCGTTGAAGTACAGTCCTACGAGCAGTACTTC CSVEVQSYEQYF
TRBD2 TRBJ2-2 TRBV5-1 . TGCGCCAGCAGCTTGGGAAGCGGGGGGGCCTTCGGAACCGGGGAGCTGTTTTTT CASSLGSGGAFGTGELFF
TRBD1 TRBJ2-3 TRBV19 . TGTGCCAGTGGCTCCGGGACAGCCCCAGATACGCAGTATTTT CASGSGTAPDTQYF
. TRBJ2-7 TRBV10-3 . TGTGCCATCACCAAGGAGTACGAGCAGTACTTC CAITKEYEQYF
. TRBJ2-5 TRBV5-1 . TGCGCCAGCAGCTTGGTGGCAACACAAGAGACCCAGTACTTC CASSLVATQETQYF
. TRBJ2-1 TRBV18 . TGTGCCAGCTCACCTACAGGGTTCAGCAATGAGCAGTTCTTC CASSPTGFSNEQFF
TRBD1 TRBJ1-2 TRBV6-1 few TGTGCCGCCGTGCCGGGACAGGGGGCTGACTATGGCTACACCTTC CAAVPGQGADYGYTF
TRBD1 TRBJ2-7 TRBV4-1 . TGCGCCAGCAGCCAAGTATGGCAGGGGGCCGGCTACGAGCAGTACTTC CASSQVWQGAGYEQYF
TRBD2 TRBJ2-5 TRBV11-3 . TGTGCCAGCAGCCCAATCCGACTAGCGGGAGGGCAGGGAGGGGCCCAGTACTTC CASSPIRLAGGQGGAQYF
TRBD2 TRBJ2-7 TRBV28 . TGTGCCAGCAGTCCGACCAGCGGGACTAGCGGTACCTACGAGCAGTACTTC CASSPTSGTSGTYEQYF
. TRBJ2-3 TRBV5-4 . TGTGCCAGCAGACCGGGACTGGCCACAGATACGCAGTATTTT CASRPGLATDTQYF
. TRBJ2-5 TRBV6-5 . TGTGCCAGCAGCTCCGAACTTGGGACCCAGTACTTC CASSSELGTQYF
. TRBJ2-3 TRBV5-1 . TGCGCCAGCAGCTTGGCGCCGGGACTCGATACAGATACGCAGTATTTT CASSLAPGLDTDTQYF
TRBD1 TRBJ1-4 TRBV4-1 few TGCGCCAGCAGCCCTCGGGACAGGGGTTCCGAAGAAAAACTGTTTTTT CASSPRDRGSEEKLFF
. TRBJ1-2 TRBV29-1 . TGCAGCGTTGAAGTTACAGTCCCAGGTGGCTACACCTTC CSVEVTVPGGYTF
TRBD1 TRBJ1-5 TRBV6-1 . TGTGCCAGCAGTGGCCGGGACAGGTCCGCGCTCCAGCATTTT CASSGRDRSALQHF
. TRBJ2-3 TRBV6-4 . TGTGCCAGCAGTGACTCTCCAAAAACTAGCACAGATACGCAGTATTTT CASSDSPKTSTDTQYF
. TRBJ1-4 TRBV28 . TGTGCCAGCAGTTCCAGGCTTGAAAAACTGTTTTTT CASSSRLEKLFF
TRBD2 TRBJ2-7 TRBV28 . TGTGCCAGCAGTTTAGAAGTAGCGGGAGTCTACGAGCAGTACTTC CASSLEVAGVYEQYF
TRBD1 TRBJ1-5 TRBV19 . TGTGCCAGTAGAACAGGGGCCAATCAGCCCCAGCATTTT CASRTGANQPQHF
. TRBJ2-3 TRBV29-1 . TGCAGCGTTGAAGCTACCCAGCGGTATAGCACAGATACGCAGTATTTT CSVEATQRYSTDTQYF
. TRBJ1-1 TRBV9 . TGTGCCAGCAGCGTAGCACAGGGCTCCGAGGGTGAAGCTTTCTTT CASSVAQGSEGEAFF
TRBD1 TRBJ2-7 TRBV10-3 . TGTGCCAGCCGGGACAGGGCTAGCGAGCAGTACTTC CASRDRASEQYF
. TRBJ2-7 TRBV2 . TGTGCCAGCAAGCCATACAGGATGAGCGAGCAGTACTTC CASKPYRMSEQYF
TRBD1 TRBJ2-7 TRBV18 . TGTGCCAGCTCGTCAAATCCGGGACAGTCCTACGAGCAGTACTTC CASSSNPGQSYEQYF
TRBD1 TRBJ1-2 TRBV29-1 . TGCAGCGTTGACAGGGGGTATGGCTACACCTTC CSVDRGYGYTF
TRBD1 TRBJ1-1 TRBV7-8 . TGTGCCAGCGCGACAGGGGGGTCGAACACTGAAGCTTTCTTT CASATGGSNTEAFF